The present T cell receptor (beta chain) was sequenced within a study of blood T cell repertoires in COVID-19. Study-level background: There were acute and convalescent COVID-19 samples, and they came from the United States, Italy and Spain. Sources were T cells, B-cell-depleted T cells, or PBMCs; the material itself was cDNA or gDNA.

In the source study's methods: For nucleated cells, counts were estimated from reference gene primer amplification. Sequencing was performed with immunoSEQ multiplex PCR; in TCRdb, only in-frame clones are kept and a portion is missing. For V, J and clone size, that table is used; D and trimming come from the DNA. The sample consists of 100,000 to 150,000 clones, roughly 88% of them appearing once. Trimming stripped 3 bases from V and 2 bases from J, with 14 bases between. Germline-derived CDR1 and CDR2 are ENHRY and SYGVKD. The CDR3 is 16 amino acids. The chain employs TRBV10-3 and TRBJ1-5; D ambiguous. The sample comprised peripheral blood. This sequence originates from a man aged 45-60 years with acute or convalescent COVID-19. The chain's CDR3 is CAISEIRGLGNQPQHF. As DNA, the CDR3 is TGTGCCATCAGTGAAATTAGAGGGTTGGGCAATCAGCCCCAGCATTTT.